This T cell receptor (beta chain) derives from a study of CD8 T cells in Susac syndrome. Patients with Susac syndrome met diagnostic criteria defined recently for definite or probable disease. While CD8+ and CD4+ T cells were isolated negatively, TEMRA cells were enriched by FACS. The authors reverse transcribed roughly 0.5 to 1 ug RNA with random hexamers. Multiplex PCR with immunoSEQ amplified the TCR beta CDR3 across 54 Vbeta and 13 Jbeta. One entry per CDR3 protein, called by TCRdb with MiXCR from the immunoSEQ multiplex PCR reads. The sample yields some 180,000 distinct CDR3 sequences, about 95% seen once. The junction had 10 bases not matched to a gene; V was cut back by 1 base and J by 1 base. The CDR3 totals 17 residues. In germline, CDR1 is LNHNV, CDR2 YYDKDF (reference sequence).

Material for sequencing was CD4+ T cells from PBMCs. The sequence was obtained from a human donor with Susac syndrome. V gene TRBV15 combines with J gene TRBJ2-7; 7 nucleotides line up with TRBD2. CDR3 DNA sequence: TGTGCCACCAGCAGAGGAACGCTAGCGGAATGGTCCTACGAGCAGTACTTC. Amino acid sequence: CATSRGTLAEWSYEQYF.